A selection of T cell receptor beta chains follows, all from one sample in a study of T cell responses to AZD1222 COVID-19 vaccine. Produced via immunoSEQ multiplex PCR; TCRdb's table is partial and in-frame only. The repertoire holds more than 100,000 clones, nearly 90% seen once, with roughly 4.5% in the top ten. This specimen consisted of peripheral blood, obtained on day 0 of AZD1222 vaccination. The receptors were gathered from an adult in good health. The CDR3 runs from the conserved cysteine through the conserved F or W. A D gene is named only where the DNA matches it firmly. Rows may omit the clone size; those that give it use once, few, many or a size class.

clone size: few
D gene: NA
V gene: TRBV21-1
J gene: TRBJ2-1
CDR3 DNA: TGTGCCAGACAGTTGGGGCAGTTCTTC
CDR3 protein: CARQLGQFF

clone size: NA
D gene: TRBD1
V gene: TRBV7-2
J gene: TRBJ1-1
CDR3 DNA: TGTGCCAGCAGCTTCCAGGGGGCCACTGAAGCTTTCTTT
CDR3 protein: CASSFQGATEAFF

clone size: NA
D gene: NA
V gene: TRBV19
J gene: TRBJ1-2
CDR3 DNA: TGTGCCAGTTCCAAGCAGGGGAACTATGGCTACACCTTC
CDR3 protein: CASSKQGNYGYTF

clone size: NA
D gene: NA
V gene: TRBV20-1
J gene: TRBJ2-1
CDR3 DNA: TGCGCCGGGACTCCCTACAATGAGCAGTTCTTC
CDR3 protein: CAGTPYNEQFF

clone size: NA
D gene: NA
V gene: TRBV27
J gene: TRBJ2-6
CDR3 DNA: TGTGCCAGCAGCAGGAAACAAGGGACACCCTCTGGGGCCAACGTCCTGACTTTC
CDR3 protein: CASSRKQGTPSGANVLTF

clone size: NA
D gene: TRBD1
V gene: TRBV15
J gene: TRBJ2-7
CDR3 DNA: TGTGCCACCAGCAGAGACCCGGGACAGGCTTACGAGCAGTACTTC
CDR3 protein: CATSRDPGQAYEQYF

clone size: NA
D gene: NA
V gene: TRBV30
J gene: TRBJ2-3
CDR3 DNA: TGTGCCTGGATCGGGGCGGGGACAGATACGCAGTATTTT
CDR3 protein: CAWIGAGTDTQYF

clone size: NA
D gene: NA
V gene: TRBV7-9
J gene: TRBJ2-1
CDR3 DNA: TGTGCCAGCAGCGCGGTCGAGGGGCGCTTAGATGAGCAGTTCTTC
CDR3 protein: CASSAVEGRLDEQFF

clone size: NA
D gene: NA
V gene: TRBV18
J gene: TRBJ2-3
CDR3 DNA: TGTGCCAGCTCACCACCTTCCGGCGCCGCAGATACGCAGTATTTT
CDR3 protein: CASSPPSGAADTQYF

clone size: NA
D gene: NA
V gene: TRBV9
J gene: TRBJ1-3
CDR3 DNA: TGTGCCAGCAGCCCCCCGTCCGGGGCAGGCTTCTCTGGAAACACCATATATTTT
CDR3 protein: CASSPPSGAGFSGNTIYF

clone size: NA
D gene: NA
V gene: TRBV24-1
J gene: TRBJ2-3
CDR3 DNA: TGTGCCACCTTTAGTGAGGGCCACACAGATACGCAGTATTTT
CDR3 protein: CATFSEGHTDTQYF

clone size: NA
D gene: NA
V gene: TRBV5-1
J gene: TRBJ2-2
CDR3 DNA: TGCGCCAGCAGCTTGGAACCTAGGCGGAGGGGGACCGGCACCGGGGAGCTGTTTTTT
CDR3 protein: CASSLEPRRRGTGTGELFF

clone size: NA
D gene: TRBD1
V gene: TRBV19
J gene: TRBJ1-1
CDR3 DNA: TGTGCCAGTAAAAGGACAGGGGGACAGGGGTACGCTGAAGCTTTCTTT
CDR3 protein: CASKRTGGQGYAEAFF

clone size: NA
D gene: NA
V gene: TRBV18
J gene: TRBJ1-6
CDR3 DNA: TGTGCCAGCTCACCACGTAGCGCAGGGAGGGATTCACCCCTCCACTTT
CDR3 protein: CASSPRSAGRDSPLHF

clone size: NA
D gene: NA
V gene: TRBV6-2/TRBV6-3
J gene: TRBJ2-5
CDR3 DNA: TGTGCCAGCAGTTACTCGTGGGAGGCGACCCAGTACTTC
CDR3 protein: CASSYSWEATQYF

clone size: NA
D gene: NA
V gene: TRBV7-9
J gene: TRBJ1-4
CDR3 DNA: TGTGCCAGCAGACCGTATAGCACCGAAAAACTGTTTTTT
CDR3 protein: CASRPYSTEKLFF

clone size: once
D gene: NA
V gene: TRBV19
J gene: TRBJ2-3
CDR3 DNA: TGTGCCAGTAGTACTTCGGGAGATACGCAGTATTTT
CDR3 protein: CASSTSGDTQYF

clone size: NA
D gene: NA
V gene: TRBV7-6
J gene: TRBJ1-5
CDR3 DNA: TGTGCCAGCAGCTCCGGGACGGAGTTCAATCAGCCCCAGCATTTT
CDR3 protein: CASSSGTEFNQPQHF

clone size: NA
D gene: NA
V gene: TRBV11-2
J gene: TRBJ2-7
CDR3 DNA: TGTGCCAGCAGCTTAGCAACTCCCCCCTACGAGCAGTACTTC
CDR3 protein: CASSLATPPYEQYF

clone size: NA
D gene: NA
V gene: TRBV27
J gene: TRBJ1-5
CDR3 DNA: TGTGCCAGCAGTCCGATCGGGTGGGAACTGGAACAAAGGCATTTT
CDR3 protein: CASSPIGWELEQRHF

clone size: NA
D gene: NA
V gene: TRBV14
J gene: TRBJ2-5
CDR3 DNA: TGTGCCAGCAGCCAATTGAGGCAGGTAGAGACCCAGTACTTC
CDR3 protein: CASSQLRQVETQYF

clone size: NA
D gene: NA
V gene: TRBV18
J gene: TRBJ2-7
CDR3 DNA: TGTGCCAGCTCACCAGGAACAGGGTTCGAGCAGTACTTC
CDR3 protein: CASSPGTGFEQYF

clone size: NA
D gene: NA
V gene: TRBV10-2
J gene: TRBJ1-1
CDR3 DNA: TGCGCCAGCAGTGAGCAGGGTGCGGGTGAAGCTTTCTTT
CDR3 protein: CASSEQGAGEAFF

clone size: NA
D gene: TRBD1
V gene: TRBV15
J gene: TRBJ2-7
CDR3 DNA: TGTGCCACCAGCAGAGATGGAGGACAGGGGGTCTCCTACGAGCAGTACTTC
CDR3 protein: CATSRDGGQGVSYEQYF

clone size: NA
D gene: NA
V gene: TRBV28
J gene: TRBJ2-7
CDR3 DNA: TGTGCCAGCACCTCTCCAGGTTTTTCCTACGAGCAGTACTTC
CDR3 protein: CASTSPGFSYEQYF

clone size: NA
D gene: TRBD1
V gene: TRBV12-3/TRBV12-4
J gene: TRBJ2-7
CDR3 DNA: TGTGCCAGCCGACAGGGGGCCCCCTACGAGCAGTACTTC
CDR3 protein: CASRQGAPYEQYF

clone size: NA
D gene: NA
V gene: TRBV7-6
J gene: TRBJ2-1
CDR3 DNA: TGTGCCAGCAGCTTAGAGGGGAATGAGCAGTTCTTC
CDR3 protein: CASSLEGNEQFF

clone size: once
D gene: NA
V gene: TRBV5-1
J gene: TRBJ2-7
CDR3 DNA: TGCGCCACGGGCGATCGCGGAAAGGGAGAGCAGTACTTC
CDR3 protein: CATGDRGKGEQYF

clone size: NA
D gene: NA
V gene: TRBV12-3/TRBV12-4
J gene: TRBJ1-2
CDR3 DNA: TGTGCCAGCAGTTTAAGTAACTATGGCTACACCTTC
CDR3 protein: CASSLSNYGYTF

clone size: NA
D gene: NA
V gene: TRBV5-6
J gene: TRBJ2-1
CDR3 DNA: TGTGCCAGCAGCAGGGAGTTGGCCTACAATGAGCAGTTCTTC
CDR3 protein: CASSRELAYNEQFF

clone size: NA
D gene: TRBD1
V gene: TRBV11-2
J gene: TRBJ1-4
CDR3 DNA: TGTGCCAGCAGCTACCGGGCCGGGACAGGGATACCTAATGAAAAACTGTTTTTT
CDR3 protein: CASSYRAGTGIPNEKLFF

clone size: NA
D gene: NA
V gene: TRBV6-5
J gene: TRBJ2-2
CDR3 DNA: TGTGCCAGCAGTTCCTTGTTGACGGGGAAAGTCGGGGAGCTGTTTTTT
CDR3 protein: CASSSLLTGKVGELFF

clone size: NA
D gene: NA
V gene: TRBV28
J gene: TRBJ1-5
CDR3 DNA: TGTGCCAGCAGAGACGCAGGGGTAGTTAGACAGCCCCAGCATTTT
CDR3 protein: CASRDAGVVRQPQHF

clone size: NA
D gene: NA
V gene: TRBV9
J gene: TRBJ2-2
CDR3 DNA: TGTGCCAGCAGCGCCGGGTCGTCCGGGGAGCTGTTTTTT
CDR3 protein: CASSAGSSGELFF

clone size: NA
D gene: TRBD1
V gene: TRBV4-1
J gene: TRBJ1-2
CDR3 DNA: TGCGCCAGCAGCCAAGTCACCGGGACAGGGCCTTTCTATGGCTACACCTTC
CDR3 protein: CASSQVTGTGPFYGYTF

clone size: NA
D gene: TRBD1
V gene: TRBV6-5
J gene: TRBJ1-3
CDR3 DNA: TGTGCCAGCAGCCTCGGGACAGCCACTGGAAACACCATATATTTT
CDR3 protein: CASSLGTATGNTIYF

clone size: NA
D gene: NA
V gene: TRBV2
J gene: TRBJ1-5
CDR3 DNA: TGTGCCAGCAGTGGCTACAGACGGAGCAATCAGCCCCAGCATTTT
CDR3 protein: CASSGYRRSNQPQHF

clone size: NA
D gene: NA
V gene: TRBV5-1
J gene: TRBJ1-2
CDR3 DNA: TGCGCCAGCAGCCCAGCTAACTATGGCTACACCTTC
CDR3 protein: CASSPANYGYTF

clone size: NA
D gene: NA
V gene: TRBV30
J gene: TRBJ2-7
CDR3 DNA: TGTGCCTGGAGTGGGCACTCCTACGAGCAGTACTTC
CDR3 protein: CAWSGHSYEQYF

clone size: NA
D gene: NA
V gene: TRBV6-4
J gene: TRBJ2-1
CDR3 DNA: TGTGCCAGCAGTGTTAAGGCCAGCAGCTCCTACAATGAGCAGTTCTTC
CDR3 protein: CASSVKASSSYNEQFF

clone size: NA
D gene: NA
V gene: TRBV6-1
J gene: TRBJ1-5
CDR3 DNA: TGTGCCAGCAGTGAAGAACACTTTTATAGCAATCAGCCCCAGCATTTT
CDR3 protein: CASSEEHFYSNQPQHF